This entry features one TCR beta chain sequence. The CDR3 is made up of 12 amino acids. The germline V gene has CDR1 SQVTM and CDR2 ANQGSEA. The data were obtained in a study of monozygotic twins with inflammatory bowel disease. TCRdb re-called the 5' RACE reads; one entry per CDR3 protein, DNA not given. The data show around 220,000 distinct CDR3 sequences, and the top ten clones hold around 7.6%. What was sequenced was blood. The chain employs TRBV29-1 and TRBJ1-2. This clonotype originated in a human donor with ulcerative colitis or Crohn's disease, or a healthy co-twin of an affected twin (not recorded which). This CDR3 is CSGGGAVGGYTF.